These T cell receptor beta chains were read from a single sample in a study of T cell clonotyping in hematopoietic cell transplantation. The assay was immunoSEQ multiplex PCR, and TCRdb's table has in-frame clones only and misses some. The profile covers roughly 30,000 clones, with under 90% appearing a single time and approximately 1.8% taken by the ten largest. The starting material was peripheral blood mononuclear cells, obtained before stem cell transplant. The receptors shown here come from a man in his forties with acute myeloid leukemia. Some clones in this sample may be carry-over from other donors' samples. The CDR3 runs from the conserved cysteine through the conserved F or W. A D gene is named only where the DNA matches it firmly. The listing skips clone size in some rows; elsewhere it reads once, few, many or a size class.

V gene	J gene	clone size	D gene	CDR3 DNA	CDR3 protein
TRBV6-6	TRBJ1-2	-	-	TGTGCCAGCAGTTACTCAAGCGCCGGCTATGGCTACACCTTC	CASSYSSAGYGYTF
TRBV6-5	TRBJ1-2	few	TRBD1	TGTGCCAGCAGTGGCGACAGGGACTATGGCTACACCTTC	CASSGDRDYGYTF
TRBV9	TRBJ1-3	-	-	TGTGCCAGCAGCGTTGAGGCGTATGGAAACACCATATATTTT	CASSVEAYGNTIYF
TRBV4-2	TRBJ2-7	-	TRBD1	TGTGCCAGCAGCCAAGGGGACTCACGGGACAGGGGCAGGTACGAGCAGTACTTC	CASSQGDSRDRGRYEQYF
TRBV5-1	TRBJ1-4	-	TRBD1	TGCGCCAGCAGCCCTAATCAGCGACAGGGACTGTTTTTT	CASSPNQRQGLFF
TRBV5-4	TRBJ2-7	-	-	TGTGCCAGCAGCTTGGCGGGAGTAGAAGAGCAGTACTTC	CASSLAGVEEQYF
TRBV28	TRBJ1-2	-	-	TGTGCCAGCAAAGGTACAGGGAAGATCTATGGCTACACCTTC	CASKGTGKIYGYTF
TRBV30	TRBJ2-3	once	TRBD2	TGTGCCTGGAGCTCGGGGACGGGAGGGCCGGGAGATACGCAGTATTTT	CAWSSGTGGPGDTQYF
TRBV5-1	TRBJ2-5	once	-	TGCGCCAGCAGCATAGGGTCAGCTCAAGAGACCCAGTACTTC	CASSIGSAQETQYF
TRBV28	TRBJ1-6	-	-	TGTGCCAGCGGCAGAGCCCTAATAGTGGGTTCACCCCTCCACTTT	CASGRALIVGSPLHF
TRBV27	TRBJ1-2	-	-	TGTGCCAGCAGTATAACACGGAGCTTTGGCTACACCTTC	CASSITRSFGYTF
TRBV21-1	TRBJ1-1	-	-	TGTGCCAGCAGCAAAGCAGGGATAGGTGAAGCTTTCTTT	CASSKAGIGEAFF
TRBV29-1	TRBJ1-1	-	-	TGCAGCGTTGAAGATGGGACTATAGGCAGGGCGTACACTGAAGCTTTCTTT	CSVEDGTIGRAYTEAFF
TRBV4-2	TRBJ2-1	-	-	TGTGCCAGCAGCCAAGATTACGCAGGGTACAATGAGCAGTTCTTC	CASSQDYAGYNEQFF
TRBV2	TRBJ2-3	-	TRBD2	TGTGCCAGCCGGGGTGCTAGCGGGATGACAGATACGCAGTATTTT	CASRGASGMTDTQYF
TRBV5-1	TRBJ2-1	-	TRBD2	TGCGCCAGCAGCCCACAGACTAGCGGGTCCTACAATGAGCAGTTCTTC	CASSPQTSGSYNEQFF
TRBV6-1	TRBJ1-5	few	-	TGTGCCAGCAGTGTCCCGGGACTTAGGATAGATCAGCCCCAGCATTTT	CASSVPGLRIDQPQHF
TRBV4-3	TRBJ2-3	-	-	TGCGCCAGCAGCCACAGGGGCGGAGGTAGAGATACGCAGTATTTT	CASSHRGGGRDTQYF
TRBV2	TRBJ1-4	once	-	TGTGCCAGCAGTGAGGGCTCAGGGTGGCAAAAACTGTTTTTT	CASSEGSGWQKLFF
TRBV5-1	TRBJ1-3	-	TRBD1	TGCGCATCCAGGGGGGGTAACTCTGGAAACACCATATATTTT	CASRGGNSGNTIYF
TRBV9	TRBJ1-1	-	TRBD1	TGTGCCAGCAGCTTACAGGGGGCAATGAACACTGAAGCTTTCTTT	CASSLQGAMNTEAFF
TRBV9	TRBJ2-7	-	-	TGTGCCAGCAGCGCTGGGGACGGGTACGAGCAGTACTTC	CASSAGDGYEQYF
TRBV5-6	TRBJ2-3	-	TRBD2	TGTGCCAGCAGCCCAGGACTAGCATCGTCAGATACGCAGTATTTT	CASSPGLASSDTQYF
TRBV6-5	TRBJ1-2	-	-	TGTGCCAGCAGTTACTCGGGTGTTTGGGGCTACACCTTC	CASSYSGVWGYTF